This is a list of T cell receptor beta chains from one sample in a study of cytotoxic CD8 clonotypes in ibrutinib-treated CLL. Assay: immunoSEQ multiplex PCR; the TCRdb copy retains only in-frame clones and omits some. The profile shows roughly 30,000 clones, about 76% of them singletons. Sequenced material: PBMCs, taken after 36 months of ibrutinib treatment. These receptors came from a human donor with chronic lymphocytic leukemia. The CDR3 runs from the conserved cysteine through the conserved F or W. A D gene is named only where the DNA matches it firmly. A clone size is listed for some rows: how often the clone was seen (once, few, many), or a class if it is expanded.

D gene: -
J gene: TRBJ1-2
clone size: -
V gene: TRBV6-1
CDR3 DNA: TGTGCCAGCACACCTCTCGAGGGCTACACCTTC
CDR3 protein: CASTPLEGYTF

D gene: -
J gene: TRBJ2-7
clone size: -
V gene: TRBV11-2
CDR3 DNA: TGTGCCAGCAGCTTAACAGGGGCGGGGGACGAGCAGTACTTC
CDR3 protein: CASSLTGAGDEQYF

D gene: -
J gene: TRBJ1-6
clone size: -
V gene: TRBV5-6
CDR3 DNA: TGTGCCAGCAGCTTCGGGGAGAGTTCACCCCTCCACTTT
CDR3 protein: CASSFGESSPLHF

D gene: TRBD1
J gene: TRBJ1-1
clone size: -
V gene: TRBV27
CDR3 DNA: TGTGCCAGCAGTACCGGACAGGGGGCGCGCGCTTTCTTT
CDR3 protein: CASSTGQGARAFF

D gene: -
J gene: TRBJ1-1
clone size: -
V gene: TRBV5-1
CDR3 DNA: TGCGCCAGCAGCTTGAAGGGGAATTTAAACACTGAAGCTTTCTTT
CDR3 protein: CASSLKGNLNTEAFF

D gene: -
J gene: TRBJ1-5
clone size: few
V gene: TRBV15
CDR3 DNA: TGTGCCACCAGCAACAAAGACAATCAGCCCCAGCATTTT
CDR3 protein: CATSNKDNQPQHF

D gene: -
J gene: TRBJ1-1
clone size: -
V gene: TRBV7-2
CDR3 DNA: TGTGCCAGCAGCACGACAGGTATAGGGGCTTTCTTT
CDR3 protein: CASSTTGIGAFF

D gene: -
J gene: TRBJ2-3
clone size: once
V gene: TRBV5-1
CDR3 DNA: TGCGCCAGCAGCTTGGCCAAGGCTAGCCGGCAAACAGATACGCAGTATTTT
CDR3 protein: CASSLAKASRQTDTQYF

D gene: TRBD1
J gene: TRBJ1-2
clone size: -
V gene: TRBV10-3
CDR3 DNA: TGTGCCATCAGTCCGGGACAGGACTATGGCTACACCTTC
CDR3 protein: CAISPGQDYGYTF

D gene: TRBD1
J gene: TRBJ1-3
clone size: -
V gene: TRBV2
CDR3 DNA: TGTGCCAGCAGTGAAGCGCAGGCAGGGGGCGGAAACACCATATATTTT
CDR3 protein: CASSEAQAGGGNTIYF

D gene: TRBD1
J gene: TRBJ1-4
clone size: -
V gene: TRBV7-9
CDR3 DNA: TGTGCCAGCACCCATACCGGGACAGCCACAACTAATGAAAAACTGTTTTTT
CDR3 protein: CASTHTGTATTNEKLFF

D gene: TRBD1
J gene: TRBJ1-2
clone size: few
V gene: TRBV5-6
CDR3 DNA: TGTGCCAGCAGCGGGACAGGGGGCGCATCGGGCTACACCTTC
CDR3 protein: CASSGTGGASGYTF

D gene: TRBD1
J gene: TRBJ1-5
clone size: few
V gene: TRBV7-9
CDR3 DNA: TGTGCCAGCAGCTCGACAGGGGACGCCAATCAGCCCCAGCATTTT
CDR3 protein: CASSSTGDANQPQHF

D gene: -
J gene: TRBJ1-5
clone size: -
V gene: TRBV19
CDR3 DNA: TGTGCCAGTAGTACCGCGGACAGAGCCAATCAGCCCCAGCATTTT
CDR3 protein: CASSTADRANQPQHF

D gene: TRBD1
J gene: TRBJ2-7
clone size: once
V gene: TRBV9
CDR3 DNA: TGTGCCAGCAGCGCCGCGACAGGGGCCTACGAGCAGTACTTC
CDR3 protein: CASSAATGAYEQYF

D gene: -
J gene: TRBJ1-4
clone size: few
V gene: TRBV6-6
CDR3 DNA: TGTGCCAGCAGTTACTCCACAGCTACTAATGAAAAACTGTTTTTT
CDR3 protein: CASSYSTATNEKLFF

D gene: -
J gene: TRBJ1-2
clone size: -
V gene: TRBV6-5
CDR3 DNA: TGTGCCAGCACCCCCGGGCCGGTCTATGGCTACACCTTC
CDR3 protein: CASTPGPVYGYTF

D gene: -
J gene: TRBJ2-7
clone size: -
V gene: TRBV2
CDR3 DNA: TGTGCCAGCAGTCCTTGGAACTACGAGCAGTACTTC
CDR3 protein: CASSPWNYEQYF

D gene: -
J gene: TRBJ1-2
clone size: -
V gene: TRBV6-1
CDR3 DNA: TGTGCCAGCAGTGAAAGCACAGTCTATGGCTACACCTTC
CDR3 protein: CASSESTVYGYTF

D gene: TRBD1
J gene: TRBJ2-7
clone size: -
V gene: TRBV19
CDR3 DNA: TGTGCCAGTAGTATGACCGGGACAGTTACCTACGAGCAGTACTTC
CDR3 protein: CASSMTGTVTYEQYF

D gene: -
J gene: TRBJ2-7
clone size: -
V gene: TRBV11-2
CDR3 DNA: TGTGCCAGCAGCTTAGGACCACAGGGCGTCGAGCAGTACTTC
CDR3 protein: CASSLGPQGVEQYF

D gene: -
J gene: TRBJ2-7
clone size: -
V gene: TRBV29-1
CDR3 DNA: TGCAGCGGTGCCCTAGACGACGAGCAGTACTTC
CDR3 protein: CSGALDDEQYF

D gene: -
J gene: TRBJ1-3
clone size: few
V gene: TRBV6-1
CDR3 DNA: TGTGCCAGCAGTGAAGAGGACCTTTCTGGAAACACCATATATTTT
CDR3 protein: CASSEEDLSGNTIYF

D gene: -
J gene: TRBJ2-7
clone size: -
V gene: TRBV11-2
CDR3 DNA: TGTGCCAGCAGCTTAGACAGGGGATCCTACGAGCAGTACTTC
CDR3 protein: CASSLDRGSYEQYF

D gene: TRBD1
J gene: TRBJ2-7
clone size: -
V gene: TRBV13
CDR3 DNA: TGTGCCAGCAGCTTCCGGGACAGGGCAGTATACGAGCAGTACTTC
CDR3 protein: CASSFRDRAVYEQYF

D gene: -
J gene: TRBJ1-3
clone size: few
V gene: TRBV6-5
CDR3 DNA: TGTGCCAGCAGTCCTCACTCTGGAAACACCATATATTTT
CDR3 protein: CASSPHSGNTIYF

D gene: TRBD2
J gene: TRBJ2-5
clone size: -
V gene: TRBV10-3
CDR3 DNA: TGTGCCATCAGTGCAGGGACTAGCGCTGAGACCCAGTACTTC
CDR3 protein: CAISAGTSAETQYF

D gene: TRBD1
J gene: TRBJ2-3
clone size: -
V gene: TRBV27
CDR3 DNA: TGTGCCAGCAGTTTAAATCCACATCAGGGGGCGTTCACAGATACGCAGTATTTT
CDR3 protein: CASSLNPHQGAFTDTQYF

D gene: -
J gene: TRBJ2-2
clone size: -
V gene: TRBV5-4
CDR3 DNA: TGTGCCAGCAGCCGGGGAATCCTTGGGACCGGGGAGCTGTTTTTT
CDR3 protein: CASSRGILGTGELFF

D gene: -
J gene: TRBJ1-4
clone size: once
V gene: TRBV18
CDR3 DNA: TGTGCCAGCTCACCGACAGGACAGTCTAATGAAAAACTGTTTTTT
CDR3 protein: CASSPTGQSNEKLFF

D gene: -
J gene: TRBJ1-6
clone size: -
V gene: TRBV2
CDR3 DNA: TGTGCCAGCAGTGACGTAGGGTCGGGCTATAATTCACCCCTCCACTTT
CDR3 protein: CASSDVGSGYNSPLHF

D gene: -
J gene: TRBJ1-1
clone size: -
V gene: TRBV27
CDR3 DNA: TGTGCCAGCAGTTTAACGTGGAACACTGAAGCTTTCTTT
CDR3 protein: CASSLTWNTEAFF

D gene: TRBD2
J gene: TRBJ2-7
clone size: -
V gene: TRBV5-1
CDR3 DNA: TGCGCCAGCAGACGGACTAGCGGGGACTCCTACGAGCAGTACTTC
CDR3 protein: CASRRTSGDSYEQYF

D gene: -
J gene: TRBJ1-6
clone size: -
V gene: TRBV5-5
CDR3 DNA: TGTGCCAGCAGCTTGGCGGGGGGATCACCCCTCCACTTT
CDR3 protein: CASSLAGGSPLHF

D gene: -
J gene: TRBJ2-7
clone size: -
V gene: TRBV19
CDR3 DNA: TGTGCCAGTAGTATCCCCGGGACTCCCTACGAGCAGTACTTC
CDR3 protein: CASSIPGTPYEQYF

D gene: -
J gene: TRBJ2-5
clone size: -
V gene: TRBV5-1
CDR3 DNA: TGCGCCAGCAGCTTAGACAGGGAGGCGACCCAGTACTTC
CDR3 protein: CASSLDREATQYF

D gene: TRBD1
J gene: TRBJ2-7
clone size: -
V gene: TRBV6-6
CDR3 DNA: TGTGCCAGCAGTTTGACAGGGAGCTCCTACGAGCAGTACTTC
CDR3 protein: CASSLTGSSYEQYF

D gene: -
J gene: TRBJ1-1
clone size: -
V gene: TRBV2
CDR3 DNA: TGTGCCAGCATTATTAGGGGGGGGGACACTGAAGCTTTCTTT
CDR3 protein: CASIIRGGDTEAFF

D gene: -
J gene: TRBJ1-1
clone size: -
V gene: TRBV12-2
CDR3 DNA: TGTGCAAGTCGCCCGAGACTGTTCTCTTTGAACACTGAAGCTTTCTTT
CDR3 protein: CASRPRLFSLNTEAFF

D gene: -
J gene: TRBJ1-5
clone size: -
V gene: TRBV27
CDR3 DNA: TGTGCCAGCAGTTTGGGAAGGGCGGGTCAGCCCCAGCATTTT
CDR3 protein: CASSLGRAGQPQHF

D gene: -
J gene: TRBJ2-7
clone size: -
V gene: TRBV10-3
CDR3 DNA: TGTGCCATCAGCGGGTCTCAGAACGAGCAGTACTTC
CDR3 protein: CAISGSQNEQYF

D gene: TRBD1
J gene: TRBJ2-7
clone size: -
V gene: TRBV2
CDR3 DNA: TGTGCCAGCAGGAAGGGACAGGTGGGCTCCTACGAGCAGTACTTC
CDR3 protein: CASRKGQVGSYEQYF

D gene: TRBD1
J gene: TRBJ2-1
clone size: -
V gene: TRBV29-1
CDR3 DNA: TGCAGCGTTGAGGGGACAGGGAGTATCAATGAGCAGTTCTTC
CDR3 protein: CSVEGTGSINEQFF

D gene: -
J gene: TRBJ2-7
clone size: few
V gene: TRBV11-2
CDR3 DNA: TGTGCCAGCAGCTTATATCCGGGATACGAGCAGTACTTC
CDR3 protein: CASSLYPGYEQYF

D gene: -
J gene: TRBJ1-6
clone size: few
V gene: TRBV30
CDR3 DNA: TGTGCCTGGAAAGGGGAAGGTTCACCCCTCCACTTT
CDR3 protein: CAWKGEGSPLHF

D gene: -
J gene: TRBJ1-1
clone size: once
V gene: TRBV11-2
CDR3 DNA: TGTGCCAGCCGGTCCCCAGGGGCGCGGGACACTGAAGCTTTCTTT
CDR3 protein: CASRSPGARDTEAFF